The 27 T cell receptor beta chains reported below all come from one sample, sequenced in a study of human T cells and chemical hapten exposure. Stated time point: patch test 1, 2 weeks after DPC sensitization. The treatment is: therapeutic diphenylcyclopropenone sensitization with weekly scalp DPC. TCRdb redid the calling of the RACE reads with MiXCR, one entry per CDR3 protein. The table lists some 94,000 distinct CDR3 sequences, roughly 12% of them singletons. Sequenced here: whole blood, sampled in connection with sensitization to the hapten diphenylcyclopropenone (DPC). These receptors all come from a woman between 35 and 50 years old with alopecia areata. Some clones in this sample may be carry-over from other donors' samples.

V gene TRBV29-1 combines with J gene TRBJ2-1; D is tentatively TRBD1 or TRBD2 (5 bases each). Germline values: CDR1 SQVTM, CDR2 ANQGSEA. The V gene lost 6 bases and the J gene lost 10 bases, with 16 bases spanning the gap. The CDR3 runs to 12 residues. The CDR3 loop reads CSVSGTGAEQFF. CDR3 DNA sequence: TGCAGCGTCTCTGGGACCGGGGCGGAGCAGTTCTTC.

The chain couples TRBV29-1 to TRBJ2-4; D gene unclear. The CDR3 loop spans 10 amino acids. Deletions cut 5 bases from V and 5 bases from J, with 4 bases between. Germline lookup yields CDR1 SQVTM and CDR2 ANQGSEA. This CDR3 is CSVLENIQYF. In DNA, the CDR3 is TGCAGCGTTCTGGAAAACATTCAGTACTTC.

This chain joins TRBV20-1 and TRBJ2-3, with TRBD2 identical over 12 bases. The ends lost 2 bases at V and 2 bases at J; junction bases unmatched: 5. The germline V gene encodes CDR1 DFQATT and CDR2 SNEGSKA (reference sequence). The CDR3 runs to 16 residues. The CDR3 sequence: CSARQASGRATDTQYF. Here the CDR3 DNA reads TGCAGTGCTAGACAGGCTAGCGGGAGGGCCACAGATACGCAGTATTTT.

V usage is TRBV19 and J usage is TRBJ2-5, with D unclear. V was pared by 5 bases and J by 5 bases, with 21 bases between. The germline V gene has CDR1 LNHDA and CDR2 SQIVND (reference sequence). This CDR3 contains 16 residues. The CDR3 protein is CASSDPRGATRETQYF. The DNA for the CDR3 is TGTGCCAGTAGTGACCCCCGCGGTGCGACCCGGGAGACCCAGTACTTC.

This clonotype was counted ten times or more. V is TRBV28 and J is TRBJ2-5; TRBD1 agrees at 8 bases. There are 17 residues in the CDR3. The junction had 8 bases not matched to a gene; V was cut back by 1 base and J by 1 base. Germline V lookup: CDR1 MDHEN, CDR2 SYDVKM. The CDR3 loop reads CASSLYIGQGPQETQYF. The CDR3 nucleotides are TGTGCCAGCAGTTTATATATTGGACAGGGTCCCCAAGAGACCCAGTACTTC.

V gene TRBV27 combines with J gene TRBJ2-1; D gene unclear. Germline V gene sequence: CDR1 MNHEY, CDR2 SMNVEV (reference sequence). The CDR3 spans 13 residues. Trimming took 2 bases from V and 14 from J, leaving 16 bases between them. In DNA form, the CDR3 reads TGTGCCAGCAGTTTAGGGTCCGGGCCCAGCGAGTTCTTC. This encodes CASSLGSGPSEFF.

This clonotype was counted only a few times. The V and J genes are TRBV7-2 and TRBJ2-3; D not certain. Germline values: CDR1 SGHTA, CDR2 FQGNSA. V lost 6 bases, J lost 2 bases, and 9 bases lay in between. CDR3 length: 13 amino acids. The CDR3 DNA follows: TGTGCCAGCAGATTACCCCCCACAGATACGCAGTATTTT. It codes for CASRLPPTDTQYF.

This clonotype was seen many times. The chain employs TRBV6-2 or TRBV6-3 and TRBJ2-2; 8 nucleotides line up with TRBD2. The CDR3 sequence is 14 residues long. J was trimmed by 7 bases and V by 5 bases; bases with no gene match: 6. Germline CDR1 and CDR2: MNHEY and SVGEGT. In DNA, the CDR3 is TGTGCCAGCAGTCAGGGACTAGAAAGCGGGGAGCTGTTTTTT. Translating gives CASSQGLESGELFF.

The rearrangement uses TRBV4-2 and TRBJ2-1; D unclear. The germline gives CDR1 LGHNA, CDR2 YNFKEQ. The CDR3 totals 15 residues. The V end was cut by 1 base, the J end by 5 bases, with 12 bases between. In DNA, the CDR3 is TGTGCCAGCAGCCAAGCGGGCATTGCAAACAATGAGCAGTTCTTC. Translated: CASSQAGIANNEQFF.

This clonotype was counted only a few times. The rearrangement uses TRBV28 and TRBJ2-3; a weak D match, TRBD2 (5 bases). Germline-derived CDR1 and CDR2 are MDHEN and SYDVKM. With 8 bases removed from V and 4 bases from J, the gap between germline ends came to 19 bases. The CDR3 spans 15 residues. Here the CDR3 DNA reads TGTGCCAGCGTCGCCCCCGGGAACCGGGCAGATACGCAGTATTTT. Translated: CASVAPGNRADTQYF.

The chain has TRBV20-1 and TRBJ2-1; D gene ambiguous. The CDR3 extends over 14 amino acids. V gave up 3 bases and J gave up 3 bases, with 12 bases separating them. Per the germline V gene, CDR1 is DFQATT and CDR2 is SNEGSKA (reference sequence). CDR3 DNA: TGCAGTGCTAGCCCCCACGGGCTCTACAATGAGCAGTTCTTC. It yields the protein CSASPHGLYNEQFF.

The chain is built from TRBV19 and TRBJ2-6; D gene ambiguous. Between the trimmed V and J ends, which lost 5 bases and 0 bases, there was a span of 8 bases. The germline V gene has CDR1 LNHDA and CDR2 SQIVND (reference sequence). The CDR3 consists of 15 residues. The CDR3: CASSGTSSGANVLTF. The DNA for the CDR3 is TGTGCCAGTAGTGGAACATCCTCTGGGGCCAACGTCCTGACTTTC.

The chain is built from TRBV5-6 and TRBJ1-3, with D tentatively TRBD1 (5 bases). CDR3 length: 15 residues. CDR1 is SGHDT and CDR2 is YYEEEE in the germline V gene. V lost 0 bases and J lost 4, with 11 bases in between. In DNA form, the CDR3 reads TGTGCCAGCAGCTTGGGATGGGGGTACGGAAACACCATATATTTT. This translates into CASSLGWGYGNTIYF.

This clonotype was seen a few times. The chain couples TRBV5-1 to TRBJ1-2, with D possibly matching TRBD1 (6 bases). V was pared by 0 bases and J by 4 bases, with 13 bases between. Germline CDR1 SGHRS, CDR2 YFSETQ. CDR3 length: 15 amino acids. CDR3 sequence (DNA): TGCGCCAGCAGCTTGGAGCCGGGCAGGGGCTATGGCTACACCTTC. It encodes CASSLEPGRGYGYTF.

J is TRBJ2-1 and V is TRBV10-3; TRBD1 matches at 7 bases. V was clipped by 5 bases and J by 5 bases; unmatched bases: 6. CDR3 length: 14 amino acids. Germline CDR1 is ENHRY and CDR2 is SYGVKD. The CDR3 DNA follows: TGTGCCATCAGTAGAGGACAGGCCGACAATGAGCAGTTCTTC. Its translation is CAISRGQADNEQFF.

This clonotype came up a few times. The rearrangement joins TRBV6-2 or TRBV6-3 to TRBJ2-2, with D possibly TRBD2 on 5 matching bases. CDR3 length: 13 residues. CDR1 MNHEY and CDR2 SVGEGT come from the germline V gene. The V end lost 0 bases, the J end lost 9 bases, and 8 bases lay between the germline ends. The CDR3 DNA reads as TGTGCCAGCAGTTACTCTTACGGGAGGGAGCTGTTTTTT. This encodes CASSYSYGRELFF.

The genes are TRBV7-2 and TRBJ1-6; D remains ambiguous. V was cut by 3 bases and J by 8 bases, with 8 bases left in between. This CDR3 comprises 13 residues. Germline CDR1 is SGHTA and CDR2 is FQGNSA. In DNA, the CDR3 is TGTGCCAGCAGCTTTCTCCCGTATTCACCCCTCCACTTT. Amino acid sequence: CASSFLPYSPLHF.

This clonotype has just a few counts. The chain recombines TRBV20-1 with TRBJ1-1; D gene ambiguous. Trimming removed 6 bases from V and 12 bases from J, with 14 bases in between. Germline-derived CDR1 and CDR2 are DFQATT and SNEGSKA (reference sequence). This CDR3 comprises 10 residues. The CDR3 sequence is CSAGGPESFF. The CDR3 coding sequence is TGCAGTGCCGGCGGCCCAGAGTCTTTCTTT.

At least ten counts were recorded for this clonotype. The rearrangement uses TRBV6-2 or TRBV6-3 and TRBJ2-2, with 7 bases lining up with TRBD2. The CDR3 is 18 amino acids. Germline assignment: CDR1 MNHEY and CDR2 SVGEGT. V was pared by 5 bases and J by 8 bases, with 20 bases of the junction left unmatched. The chain's CDR3 is CASSPHRSLAGSSGELFF. In nucleotides, the CDR3 is TGTGCCAGCAGTCCGCACCGAAGCTTAGCGGGTTCCTCTGGGGAGCTGTTTTTT.

This clonotype was detected ten times or more. The chain uses TRBV11-2 and TRBJ2-2, with 11 bases matching TRBD2. This CDR3 comprises 15 residues. CDR1 and CDR2 (germline): SGHAT, FQNNGV. V shed 4 bases, J shed 6 bases, and the junction held 4 bases outside the gene matches. The CDR3 DNA reads TGTGCCAGCAGCTCTACTAGCGGGAGATCCGGGGAGCTGTTTTTT. Its translation: CASSSTSGRSGELFF.

This clonotype came up a few times. The chain recombines TRBV16 with TRBJ1-2, with D perhaps matching TRBD1 (6 bases). This CDR3 is built from 14 residues. Per germline, CDR1 KGHSY and CDR2 FQNENV. V shed 4 bases and J shed 6 bases, with 15 bases lying between them. CDR3 in DNA: TGTGCCAGCAGCCTCCACAGGGAGGGGGATGGCTACACCTTC. This encodes CASSLHREGDGYTF.

This chain links TRBV7-9 with TRBJ2-7; D is unclear. The CDR3 totals 15 residues. Germline lookup yields CDR1 SEHNR and CDR2 FQNEAQ (reference sequence). The V and J ends lost 4 bases and 0 bases respectively, with 13 bases between them. CDR3 nucleotide sequence: TGTGCCAGCAGCTCACACCGTGGACCCTCCTACGAGCAGTACTTC. As protein: CASSSHRGPSYEQYF.

The J gene is TRBJ2-1, the V gene TRBV19; TRBD1 aligns across 7 bases. Germline trimming cut 3 bases from V and 6 bases from J; bases unmatched to any gene: 11. CDR1 is LNHDA and CDR2 is SQIVND in the germline V gene (reference sequence). This CDR3 spans 16 amino acids. CDR3 residues: CASSMGRQGWVNEQFF. The CDR3 DNA is TGTGCCAGTAGTATGGGCCGACAGGGATGGGTCAATGAGCAGTTCTTC.

The rearrangement links TRBV6-4 to TRBJ1-5; D is perhaps TRBD1 (6 bases). The length of the CDR3 is 15 residues. Deletions cut 3 bases from V and 2 bases from J, with 11 bases between. Germline V CDR1 and CDR2: MRHNA, SNTAGT. The CDR3 loop reads CASSEGGGGNQPQHF. For the CDR3, the DNA is TGTGCCAGCAGTGAGGGGGGCGGTGGCAATCAGCCCCAGCATTTT.

This sequence joins TRBV4-2 and TRBJ2-2, with D maybe TRBD2 (6 bases). This CDR3 has 16 residues. The V end lost 4 bases, the J end lost 2 bases, and 14 bases lay between the germline ends. The germline CDR1 and CDR2 sequences are LGHNA and YNFKEQ. CDR3 sequence (DNA): TGTGCCAGCAGCCGAGCGGGTATAACCAACACCGGGGAGCTGTTTTTT. Translated: CASSRAGITNTGELFF.

This chain joins TRBV6-5 and TRBJ1-2; TRBD1 matches at 8 bases. CDR3 length: 13 residues. With V trimmed by 5 bases and J by 9 bases, 8 bases remained unmatched. In germline, CDR1 is MNHEY, CDR2 SVGAGI. The chain's CDR3 is CASSQDRGWSYTF. The CDR3 nucleotides are TGTGCCAGCAGTCAAGACAGGGGATGGAGCTACACCTTC.

As DNA, the CDR3 is TGTGCCAGCAGTTTATTCCCCCCTCCCTACGAGCAGTACTTC. Residues: CASSLFPPPYEQYF. The J gene is TRBJ2-7, the V gene TRBV27, with D hard to call. Germline CDR1 MNHEY, CDR2 SMNVEV (reference sequence). Trimming shortened V by 1 base and J by 2 bases, and 9 bases separated the two germline ends. The CDR3 covers 14 residues.